This entry is about one TCR beta chain. Germline trimming cut 4 bases from V and 3 bases from J; bases unmatched to any gene: 6. This CDR3 is 16 amino acids long. Germline values: CDR1 MNHNS, CDR2 SASEGT. This specimen comes from a study of blood T cell repertoires in COVID-19. Study information: Sites in the United States, Italy and Spain provided acute and convalescent COVID-19 samples.

Authors' analysis steps: Reference gene primer amplification gave nucleated cell count estimates. Sequenced by immunoSEQ multiplex PCR; TCRdb stores in-frame clones only, minus some. The V and J calls and clone size were taken over from that table, and D and trimming were inferred from the DNA. The sample records 120,000 to 150,000 clones, roughly 85% being singletons. The sequenced material came from peripheral blood. V is TRBV6-1 and J is TRBJ2-2; 9 nucleotides match TRBD1. The sequence was obtained from a woman aged 55-70 years with COVID-19, enrolled during active disease. CDR3 in amino acids: CASSGWGTGHTGELFF. The DNA for the CDR3 is TGTGCCAGCAGTGGGTGGGGGACAGGGCACACCGGGGAGCTGTTTTTT.